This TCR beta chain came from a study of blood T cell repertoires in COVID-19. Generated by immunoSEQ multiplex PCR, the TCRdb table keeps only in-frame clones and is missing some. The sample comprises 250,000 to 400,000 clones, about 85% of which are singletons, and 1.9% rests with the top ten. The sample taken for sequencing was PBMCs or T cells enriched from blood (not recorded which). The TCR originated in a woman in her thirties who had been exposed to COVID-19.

The CDR3 DNA reads TGTGCCAGCTCACCCGGGACAGGGGAGGACGAGCAGTACTTC. Its protein product is CASSPGTGEDEQYF. The chain links TRBV18 to TRBJ2-7; 10 bases are shared with TRBD1. Germline CDR1 and CDR2: KGHSH and LQKENI. The CDR3 extends over 14 amino acids. With 3 bases clipped from V and 5 bases from J, the junction kept 4 bases outside the gene matches.